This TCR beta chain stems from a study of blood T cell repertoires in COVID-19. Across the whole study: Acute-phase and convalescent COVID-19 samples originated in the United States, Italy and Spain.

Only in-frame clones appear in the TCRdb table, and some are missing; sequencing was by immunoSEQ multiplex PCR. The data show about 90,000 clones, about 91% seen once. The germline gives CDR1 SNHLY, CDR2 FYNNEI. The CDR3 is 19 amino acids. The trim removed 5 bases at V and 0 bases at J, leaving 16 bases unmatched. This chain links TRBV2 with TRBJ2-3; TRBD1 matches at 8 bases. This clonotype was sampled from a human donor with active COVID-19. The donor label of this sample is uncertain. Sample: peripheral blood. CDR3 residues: CASSPTKTGDLVSTDTQYF. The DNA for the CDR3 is TGTGCCAGCAGTCCAACGAAGACAGGGGACCTCGTTAGCACAGATACGCAGTATTTT.